The present T cell receptor beta chain was sequenced within a study of OX40 agonist ivuxolimab in advanced cancers. Study summary: Among those treated, three patients had partial responses, one with hepatocellular carcinoma and two with cutaneous melanoma. Study results and limitations: CD4+ and CD8+ blood T cells expanded clonally by week 6 at 0.1 to 3.0 mg/kg.

In its sample, this clone was seen once. Its antigen remains unidentified. The CDR3 totals 13 residues. The ends were cut back, 5 bases at V and 8 bases at J, with 12 bases in the middle. Germline-derived CDR1 and CDR2 are MNHNY and SVGAGI (reference sequence). Assay: immunoSEQ multiplex PCR; the TCRdb copy retains only in-frame clones and omits some. The sample consists of 30,000 to 45,000 clones, more than 70% of them appearing once. Sequencing used CD4+ or CD8+ T cells sorted from blood, obtained in a trial of the OX40 agonist ivuxolimab. The chain uses TRBV6-6 and TRBJ1-4; D ambiguous. The origin of this receptor is an adult with an advanced solid tumor such as melanoma, head and neck, liver or kidney cancer. CDR3 sequence (DNA): TGTGCCAGCAGTCCGGGCTTGGGGGAAAAACTGTTTTTT. Translating it yields CASSPGLGEKLFF.